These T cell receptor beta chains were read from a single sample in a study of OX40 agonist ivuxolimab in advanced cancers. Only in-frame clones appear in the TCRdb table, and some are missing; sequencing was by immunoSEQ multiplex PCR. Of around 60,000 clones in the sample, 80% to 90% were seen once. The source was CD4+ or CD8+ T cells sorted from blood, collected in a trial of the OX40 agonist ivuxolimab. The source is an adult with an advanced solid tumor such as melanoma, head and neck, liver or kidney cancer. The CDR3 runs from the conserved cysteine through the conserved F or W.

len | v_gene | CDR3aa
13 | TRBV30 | CAWSVISGNEQFF
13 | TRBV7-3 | CASSRRQHNEQFF
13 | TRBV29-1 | CSVGGDSSYEQYF
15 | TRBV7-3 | CASSPIAGGGETQYF
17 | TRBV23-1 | CASSQSSLAGVADTQYF
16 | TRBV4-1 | CASSQGERSIYNEQFF
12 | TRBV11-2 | CASSPRDSKQYF
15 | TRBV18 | CASSPPGQANTEAFF
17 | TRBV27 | CASSARAGPDSTDTQYF
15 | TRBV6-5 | CASSRLAGDGGELFF
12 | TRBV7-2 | CASRQGEYEQYF
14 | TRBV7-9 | CASSFETGRSEAFF
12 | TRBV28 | CASRGSSYEQYF
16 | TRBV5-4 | CASSLVGRGDGNTIYF
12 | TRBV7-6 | CASSLGGNTIYF
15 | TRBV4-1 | CASSQDRKGTTIQYF
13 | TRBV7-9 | CASASGRAETQYF
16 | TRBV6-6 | CASSFRPGTNTGELFF
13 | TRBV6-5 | CASRDSGPYEQYF
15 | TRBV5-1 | CASSPGGGNTGELFF
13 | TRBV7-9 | CASSLTVDQPQHF
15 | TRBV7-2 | CASSLSYEEQETQYF
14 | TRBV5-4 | CASSTGFSGNTIYF
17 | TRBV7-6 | CASSRSLLSSGANVLTF
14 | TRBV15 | CATSRAGPRDTQYF
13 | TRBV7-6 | CASSLEGITEAFF
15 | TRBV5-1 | CASSFRDRGKNGYTF
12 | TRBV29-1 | CSVVRQGETQYF
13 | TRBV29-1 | CSAWEGVNTEAFF
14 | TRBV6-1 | CASSDIYSNQPQHF
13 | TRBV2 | CASNRDSSYEQYF
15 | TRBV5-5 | CASRVGGLSYNEQFF
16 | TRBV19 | CASSIGMRLASYEQYF
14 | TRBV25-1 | CATTKGLAEETQYF
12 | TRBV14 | CASSQWGTAAFF
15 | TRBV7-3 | CASSPLGVRYNEQFF
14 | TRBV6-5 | CASSRQGGNNEQFF
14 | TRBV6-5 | CASSPDRGVGEQYF
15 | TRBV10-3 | CAIKGGHSGANVLTF
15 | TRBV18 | CASSPPSGVRTEAFF
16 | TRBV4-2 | CASSQQSQQMNTEAFF
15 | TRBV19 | CASTARSQNTGELFF
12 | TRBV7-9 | CASSLGPDTQYF
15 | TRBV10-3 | CAISASGLAHNEQFF
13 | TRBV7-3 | CASTSGMKGEQFF
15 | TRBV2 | CASSFLTGDEQPQHF
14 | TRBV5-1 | CASSPGAGDNEQYF
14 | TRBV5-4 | CASSQDRGNQPQHF